These 17 T cell receptor beta chains originate from one sample sequenced in a study of OX40 agonist ivuxolimab in advanced cancers. The repertoire was sequenced with immunoSEQ multiplex PCR; TCRdb's copy has only in-frame clones and lacks some. The sample lists approximately 94,000 clones; roughly nine tenths were seen once. Sequencing used CD4+ or CD8+ T cells sorted from blood, obtained in a trial of the OX40 agonist ivuxolimab. The receptors shown here come from an adult with an advanced solid tumor such as melanoma, head and neck, liver or kidney cancer.

The chain joins TRBV5-6 to TRBJ2-3, with D possibly called TRBD1 or TRBD2 (5 bases each). V lost 4 bases and J lost 2, with 11 bases in between. Looked up from germline, CDR1 is SGHDT and CDR2 is YYEEEE. This CDR3 spans 14 amino acids. As DNA, the CDR3 is TGTGCCAGCAGCGGGGACCTAAACACAGATACGCAGTATTTT. This encodes CASSGDLNTDTQYF.

The rearrangement links TRBV14 to TRBJ1-4; D is perhaps TRBD1 (5 bases). The CDR3 spans 12 residues. Germline assignment: CDR1 SGHDN and CDR2 FVKESK. With 3 bases removed from V and 14 bases from J, the gap between germline ends came to 13 bases. The CDR3 region is CASSQGGLDLFF. The CDR3 DNA follows: TGTGCCAGCAGCCAGGGGGGTCTGGACCTGTTTTTT.

This clone came up a few times. This rearrangement joins TRBV20-1 to TRBJ1-2; weak D call: TRBD1 (5 bases). The CDR3 extends over 10 amino acids. Looked up from germline, CDR1 is DFQATT and CDR2 is SNEGSKA (reference sequence). V lost 5 bases, J lost 6 bases, and 7 bases lay in between. This CDR3 is CSALGDGYTF. CDR3 coding DNA: TGCAGTGCTTTAGGGGATGGCTACACCTTC.

The chain uses TRBV5-6 and TRBJ1-3; no reliable D call. The CDR3 contains 14 residues. Germline V gene lookup returns CDR1 SGHDT and CDR2 YYEEEE. V shed 3 bases and J shed 0 bases, with 7 bases lying between them. This CDR3 reads CASSYGGSGNTIYF. The CDR3 coding sequence is TGTGCCAGCAGCTACGGTGGCTCTGGAAACACCATATATTTT.

This chain connects TRBV7-8 to TRBJ2-5, with D unclear. The DNA matches TRBJ2-7 better at its end, which makes the J call doubtful. The CDR3 covers 14 residues. Germline lookup yields CDR1 SGHVS and CDR2 FQNEAQ. This chain's CDR3 is CASSLPGSSYEQYF. As DNA, the CDR3 is TGTGCCAGCAGCTTACCTGGAAGCTCCTACGAGCAGTACTTC.

This clone was seen just once. This sequence joins TRBV4-1 and TRBJ2-1; D possibly uses TRBD1 or TRBD2 (5 bases each). Trimming took off 3 bases at V and 2 bases at J, with 14 bases between the two ends. The CDR3 spans 16 residues. Per germline, CDR1 MGHRA and CDR2 YSYEKL. The CDR3 DNA is TGCGCCAGCAGCCATCCGGGACCCTCGGCCTACAATGAGCAGTTCTTC. Encoded protein: CASSHPGPSAYNEQFF.

V is TRBV10-1 and J is TRBJ2-5; 9 positions agree with TRBD2. Unmatched junction bases numbered 9, after V lost 5 bases and J lost 2 bases. The CDR3 has 16 residues. Germline values: CDR1 WNHNN, CDR2 SYGVQD (reference sequence). CDR3 residues: CASSPTSGGLQETQYF. As DNA, the CDR3 is TGCGCCAGCAGTCCAACGAGCGGGGGGCTACAAGAGACCCAGTACTTC.

The chain links TRBV27 to TRBJ1-1, with D maybe TRBD1 (5 bases). The germline CDR1 and CDR2 sequences are MNHEY and SMNVEV (reference sequence). CDR3 size: 16 residues. V lost 0 bases to trimming and J lost 6 bases, with 17 bases between them. As DNA, the CDR3 is TGTGCCAGCAGTTTATCCCCTCCGGGGGTCGGCGCTGAAGCTTTCTTT. This translates into CASSLSPPGVGAEAFF.

The chain joins TRBV27 to TRBJ2-7; the D gene is possibly TRBD1 (6 bases). Germline loops: CDR1 MNHEY, CDR2 SMNVEV (reference sequence). The CDR3 consists of 15 residues. Trimming removed 0 bases from V and 3 bases from J, with 12 bases in between. CDR3 amino acids: CASSLSAGVIYEQYF. CDR3 bases: TGTGCCAGCAGTTTATCGGCAGGGGTAATCTACGAGCAGTACTTC.

J is TRBJ2-2 and V is TRBV10-2; 8 bases are a match to TRBD1. Trimming at V came to 2 bases and at J to 7 bases, leaving 6 bases not matched to a gene. The germline V gene has CDR1 WSHSY and CDR2 SAAADI. The CDR3 has 15 residues. CDR3 sequence (DNA): TGCGCCAGCAGTGAGACAGGGGGACTCGGCGGGGAGCTGTTTTTT. It encodes CASSETGGLGGELFF.

The chain recombines TRBV5-4 with TRBJ2-5, with D possibly called TRBD1 or TRBD2 (5 bases each). The CDR3 is 16 amino acids. Trimming removed 4 bases from V and 2 bases from J, with 18 bases in between. Per germline, CDR1 SGHNT and CDR2 YYREEE (reference sequence). The CDR3: CASSPLASSGQETQYF. The DNA of the CDR3 is TGTGCCAGCAGCCCCTTAGCGAGTTCAGGGCAAGAGACCCAGTACTTC.

The rearrangement uses TRBV29-1 and TRBJ2-1; TRBD2 agrees at 12 bases. The CDR3 length is 17 residues. The V segment lost 6 bases and the J segment 6 bases; nucleotides outside the gene matches: 15. Germline V lookup: CDR1 SQVTM, CDR2 ANQGSEA. Written as DNA, the CDR3 is TGCAGCGTCCAACACGCGGGGCTAGCGGGAGGGCGCAATGAGCAGTTCTTC. This codes for CSVQHAGLAGGRNEQFF.

This chain joins TRBV2 and TRBJ1-2; D unclear. Germline V lookup: CDR1 SNHLY, CDR2 FYNNEI. CDR3 length equals 12 residues. V lost 4 bases and J 2 bases, leaving 5 bases between the germline ends. DNA for the CDR3: TGTGCCAGCAGTGGACAAAACTATGGCTACACCTTC. Translating gives CASSGQNYGYTF.

This chain joins TRBV5-1 and TRBJ2-5; D unclear. This CDR3 is built from 11 residues. From germline, CDR1 is SGHRS and CDR2 YFSETQ. Trimming took off 1 base at V and 6 bases at J, with 4 bases between the two ends. In DNA, the CDR3 is TGCGCCAGCAGCTTGCAGAAGACCCAGTACTTC. Protein: CASSLQKTQYF.

This clone appeared once. The genes are TRBV19 and TRBJ2-1; TRBD1 might be the D (6 bases). V lost 7 bases and J 1 base, leaving 14 bases between the germline ends. Per the germline V gene, CDR1 is LNHDA and CDR2 is SQIVND (reference sequence). The CDR3 length is 15 residues. The CDR3 DNA reads as TGTGCCAGTACCCCGGGACAAAGATCCTACAATGAGCAGTTCTTC. Protein sequence: CASTPGQRSYNEQFF.

The J gene is TRBJ1-4, the V gene TRBV7-9; no clear D gene. The CDR3 has 13 amino acids. From germline, CDR1 is SEHNR and CDR2 FQNEAQ (reference sequence). Between the trimmed V and J ends, which lost 1 base and 8 bases, there was a span of 8 bases. Here the CDR3 DNA reads TGTGCCAGCAGCTTAGATGGGTGGGAAAAACTGTTTTTT. This encodes CASSLDGWEKLFF.

The chain employs TRBV19 and TRBJ1-3, with D hard to call. Germline V lookup: CDR1 LNHDA, CDR2 SQIVND (reference sequence). The CDR3 consists of 10 residues. V was clipped by 10 bases and J by 8 bases, with 9 bases between them. CDR3 DNA: TGTGCCACTCAATCGGACACCATATATTTT. Translated: CATQSDTIYF.